The present T cell receptor (beta chain) was sequenced within a study of T cell repertoires in cytomegalovirus infection. Overall study: Well-studied HLA-B-restricted CMV epitopes were used in the study alongside recently identified HLA-C-restricted ones. Overall study findings and caveats: Clonotype analysis showed dominance of the ex vivo response by HLA-C-restricted CMV-specific TCR beta clonotypes. The cumulative frequency of public TCR beta families identified carriers of CMV plus the relevant HLA.

This clonotype occurred many times. Its target is not known. Germline CDR1 reads SGHVS; CDR2 reads FQNEAQ. Trimming took off 0 bases at V and 8 bases at J, with 8 bases between the two ends. The length of the CDR3 is 14 residues. One entry per CDR3 protein, called by TCRdb with MiXCR from the reads. The sample has 350,000 to 400,000 distinct CDR3 sequences, about 35% seen once. The chain recombines TRBV7-8 with TRBJ1-6; D is uncertain. The specimen comprised cultured PBMCs, sampled from culture after CMV antigen stimulation. This sequence originates from a human donor in good health (CMV status not recorded). Some clones in this sample may be carry-over from other donors' samples. In DNA, the CDR3 is TGTGCCAGCAGCTTAGCGATCGGGTATTCACCCCTCCACTTT. This gives the protein CASSLAIGYSPLHF.